A selection of T cell receptor beta chains follows, all from one sample in a study of beta chain features in type 1 diabetes. The assay was immunoSEQ multiplex PCR, and TCRdb's table has in-frame clones only and misses some. Altogether hundreds of thousands of clones are present, roughly an eighth being singletons, with the ten largest covering approximately 0.042%. The sample consisted of naive CD4+ T cells from blood. The source is a man aged 18 to 30 with type 1 diabetes. Both conserved end residues are trimmed from each CDR3.

V gene	J gene	CDR3 protein
TRBV5-5	TRBJ1-1	ASSLDRGNTEAF
TRBV28	TRBJ2-5	ASSLGAADWQETQY
TRBV7-2	TRBJ2-2	ASSLGRAGELF
TRBV19	TRBJ2-7	ASSQTRVRMREQY
TRBV30	TRBJ2-3	AWSTLRGRDTQY
TRBV9	TRBJ2-6	ASSARGSGANVLT
TRBV29-1	TRBJ1-1	SVGQGGTEAF
TRBV28	TRBJ2-7	ASSTPGEAY
TRBV6-5	TRBJ1-1	ASSSQGARTEAF
TRBV30	TRBJ1-5	AWSAETLNQPQH
TRBV9	TRBJ2-5	ASSVEGLRETQY
TRBV28	TRBJ2-7	ASNPGQPGNYEQY
TRBV30	TRBJ1-2	AWSADKPGQGFYGYT
TRBV30	TRBJ2-6	ACSSGANVLT
TRBV10-1	TRBJ1-2	ASSPSGSTNYGYT
TRBV4-2	TRBJ1-6	ASSQDWSQGGNSPLH
TRBV19	TRBJ2-1	ASSPGLAGSYNEQF
TRBV7-9	TRBJ2-1	AGGTRGSSYNEQF
TRBV6-6	TRBJ2-5	ASSSWTEETQY
TRBV7-9	TRBJ1-6	ASSRETGNSPLH
TRBV2	TRBJ1-3	ASSLGRIGNTIY
TRBV4-3	TRBJ1-1	ASSQDGAYTEAF